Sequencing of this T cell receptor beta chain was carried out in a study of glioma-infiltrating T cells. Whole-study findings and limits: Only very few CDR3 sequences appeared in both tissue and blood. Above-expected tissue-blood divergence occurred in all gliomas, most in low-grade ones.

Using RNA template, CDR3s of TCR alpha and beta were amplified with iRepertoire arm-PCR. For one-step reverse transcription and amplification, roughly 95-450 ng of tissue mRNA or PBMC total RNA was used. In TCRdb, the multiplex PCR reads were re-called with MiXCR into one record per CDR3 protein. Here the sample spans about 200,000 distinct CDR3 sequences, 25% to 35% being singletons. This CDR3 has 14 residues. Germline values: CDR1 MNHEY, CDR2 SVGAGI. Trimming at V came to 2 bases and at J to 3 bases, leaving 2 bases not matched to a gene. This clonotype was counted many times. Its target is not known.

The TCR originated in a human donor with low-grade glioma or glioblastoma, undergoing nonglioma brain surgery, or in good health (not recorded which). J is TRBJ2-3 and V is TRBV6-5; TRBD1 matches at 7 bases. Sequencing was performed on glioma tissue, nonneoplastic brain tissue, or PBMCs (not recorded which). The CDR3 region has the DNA TGTGCCAGCAGTTACACAGGGGAAACAGATACGCAGTATTTT. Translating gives CASSYTGETDTQYF.